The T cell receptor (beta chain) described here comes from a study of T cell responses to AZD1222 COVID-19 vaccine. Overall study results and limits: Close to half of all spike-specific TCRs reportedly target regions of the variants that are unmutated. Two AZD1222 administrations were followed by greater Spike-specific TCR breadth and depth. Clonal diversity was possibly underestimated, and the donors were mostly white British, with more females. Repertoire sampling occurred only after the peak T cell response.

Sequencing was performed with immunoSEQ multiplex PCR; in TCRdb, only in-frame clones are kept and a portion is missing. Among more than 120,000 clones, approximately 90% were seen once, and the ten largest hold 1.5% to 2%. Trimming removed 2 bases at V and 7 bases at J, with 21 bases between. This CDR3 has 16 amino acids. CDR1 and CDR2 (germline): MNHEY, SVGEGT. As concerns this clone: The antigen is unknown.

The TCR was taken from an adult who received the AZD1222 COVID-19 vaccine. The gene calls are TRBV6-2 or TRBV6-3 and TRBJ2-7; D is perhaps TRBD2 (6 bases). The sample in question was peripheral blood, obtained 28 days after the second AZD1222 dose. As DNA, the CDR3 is TGTGCCAGCAGTTACACCGAGCGGGCGGGGCGTGGAGAGCAGTACTTC. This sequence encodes CASSYTERAGRGEQYF.